This T cell receptor beta chain was documented in a study of control samples from healthy donors and cancer patients. Regarding this clone: Other nucleotide sequences in the sample specify the same CDR3.

Assay: immunoSEQ multiplex PCR; the TCRdb copy retains only in-frame clones and omits some. Here the sample spans 130,000 or so clones, roughly 84% being singletons. The CDR3 consists of 14 residues. Trimming shortened V by 5 bases and J by 1 base, and 8 bases separated the two germline ends. Germline CDR1 is WNHNN and CDR2 is SYGVQD (reference sequence). The rearrangement uses TRBV10-1 and TRBJ2-2; D might be TRBD1 (6 bases). This TCR was sampled from a man between 45 and 60 years old in good health. Sequencing used blood. CDR3 sequence reads: CASSRGQNTGELFF. CDR3 coding DNA: TGCGCCAGCAGTCGGGGACAGAACACCGGGGAGCTGTTTTTT.